This TCR beta chain was captured in a study of shared clonotypes between healthy human individuals. Deep was the level at which the assay was run. The authors split each subset's genomic DNA evenly across several immunoSEQ plates. The assay was immunoSEQ multiplex PCR, and TCRdb's table has in-frame clones only and misses some. Of approximately 1,500,000 clones detected, 95% to 99% appear once; the ten largest clones hold 0.4% to 0.45%. As for this clone: Antigen unknown.

General study findings and limits: Some clonotypes were shared by all four sorted-subset donors, while others were not shared. The non-shared ones had lower generation probabilities than the shared ones.

The TCR sequence derives from a man between 25 and 39 years old in good health. Sample: naive CD4+ T cells sorted from blood. Indicated subset: CD45RA+ positively selected.

The CDR3 DNA follows: TGTGCCAGCAGCGTAGGTAATAGCGGGAGCAGCGAGCAGTACTTC. Its protein is CASSVGNSGSSEQYF. The chain is built from TRBV9 and TRBJ2-7, with TRBD2 matching 9 bases. The CDR3 loop spans 15 amino acids. Trimming at V came to 0 bases and at J to 6 bases, leaving 7 bases not matched to a gene. CDR1 and CDR2 (germline): SGDLS, YYNGEE.